The present T cell receptor beta chain was sequenced within a study of blood T cells in healthy people across ages. The CDR3 covers 14 residues. The V segment lost 6 bases and the J segment 3 bases; nucleotides outside the gene matches: 8. CDR1 SGHTA and CDR2 FQGNSA come from the germline V gene. Primers used in a second PCR of roughly 7 to 12 cycles were a sample-barcoded 5' primer and a J-beta primer mix. All cDNA molecules were each tagged by a template-switch adaptor with 12 random nucleotides. TCRdb ran MiXCR on the 5' RACE reads and lists one entry per CDR3 protein. The sample consists of some 1.5 million distinct CDR3 sequences, approximately 39% of them appearing once.

The sequence derives from a woman between 18 and 30 years old in good health. The chain recombines TRBV7-2 with TRBJ2-7; 7 bases fit TRBD1. Specimen: blood. CDR3 in amino acids: CASRATGISYEQYF. CDR3 in DNA: TGTGCCAGCAGAGCGACAGGGATCAGCTACGAGCAGTACTTC. The variable domain in full, completed from reference TRBV7-2 and TRBJ2-7, reads GAGVSQSPSNKVTEKGKDVELRCDPISGHTALYWYRQSLGQGLEFLIYFQGNSAPDKSGLPSDRFSAERTGGSVSTLTIQRTQQEDSAVYLCASRATGISYEQYFGPGTRLTVT.